The TCR beta chain described here comes from a study of cytomegalovirus exposure and HLA in healthy donors (dated by TCRdb to between 2016 and 2019). Turning to the overall study: In an earlier analysis of several hundred of the donors, approximately 260 Gb of sequence data and 90 million to 130 million unique TCR beta sequences from 150 million to 200 million T cells were reported. About 300 gigabases of sequencing data and tens of millions of unique TCR sequences were included in an early release covering about 700 HLA-typed donors. Of the roughly 420 genotyped donors, 80% to 90% were placed in the genetic ancestry cluster associated with self-reported Caucasian donors. The study aimed to test whether signatures of past pathogen exposure could be identified by cataloging public T cell receptors. Using immunosequencing, the study profiled T cell repertoires from around 670 subjects and related those repertoires to cytomegalovirus serostatus. Along with the 666-subject first cohort, a separate validation cohort of over a hundred different subjects was used. High-throughput TCR immunosequencing, statistical association of individual TCRs with disease status, and machine learning were combined to predict cytomegalovirus infection status. In a later analysis, previously published TCR beta repertoires from 666 donors were re-analyzed and high-resolution HLA genotyping was added so that TCR occurrence patterns could be studied. The later analysis used no new phenotypic data to find candidate immune exposures, relying instead on TCR beta sequences and their occurrence across donors. An earlier analysis of several hundred of the donors used high-throughput TCR beta sequencing to judge whether each TCR beta V gene segment behaved as functional or pseudogenic. Donor age, sex, ethnicity and CMV serostatus were collected together with the repertoire data. A later genetic analysis took genome-wide SNP genotypes for about 55% of the roughly 700 donors and used that subset as a discovery cohort. Every discovery cohort repertoire had been produced on one sequencing platform. HLA typing included class I and class II loci at four-digit resolution. The number of donors typed differed by locus, with about 629-630 for A, B, C, DRB1 and DQB1, about 500 for DQA1, 600 to 610 for DPA1, and 472 for DPB1. Because of strong linkage in the cohort, 5 or 6 DR-DQ haplotypes were treated as single units for association and clustering. Across 300 to 500 genotyped donors of the cohort, an average of approximately 240,000 unique TCR beta nucleotide sequences per donor were sequenced, and around 19% of those sequences were non-productive. Results and caveats for the whole study, not just this receptor: Correlated functional status among segregating V segments might reflect linkage disequilibrium, but an unknown experimental factor could not be ruled out. A later analysis reported that several top co-occurrence clusters appeared linked to parvovirus B19, influenza, CMV and Epstein-Barr virus. In a later analysis, most CMV-associated TCR beta chains were found to appear HLA-restricted, with HLA associations seemingly driven largely by CMV exposure. In an earlier analysis of about 540 of the donors, most TCR beta V segments were observed in productive rearrangements about 90% or about 30% of the time, broadly matching IMGT annotations. A cluster of highly shared sequence variants was judged likely to be a technical artifact of the sequencing pipeline. Immune exposure information for the cohort was limited to CMV serostatus. In this cohort, only TCR beta chains were sequenced, and detectable features were limited by the absence of alpha or paired-chain data. Approximately 16 rarely observed V segments, including chromosome 9 orphons, were excluded from the earlier analysis of about 610 of the donors because counts were too low. In both the original and validation cohorts, the classifier was reported to diagnose cytomegalovirus status with high specificity and sensitivity. Some IMGT-functional V segments, including TRBV6-2 and TRBV6-3, could not be distinguished by the 87-base-pair reads and were therefore excluded. At a false discovery rate of 0.05, a later analysis linked 15,000 to 20,000 TCR beta sequences to specific HLA alleles. The study listed over 150 TCR beta chains as associated with cytomegalovirus. In vitro tests confirmed that a few of the cytomegalovirus-associated TCR beta chains recognize cytomegalovirus antigens. According to a later genetic analysis, donors in an Asian-associated ancestry cluster had fewer N-insertions in productive TCRs than the approximately 610-donor mean. In a later analysis, HLA-associated TCR beta chains showed more clonal expansion and lower generation probabilities than non-associated chains that were equally common. Most TCR sequences were observed very rarely across donors, whereas some public TCRs were present in many individuals. When HLA alleles, especially DR and DQ, strongly co-occurred, attributing TCR associations to individual alleles was difficult. According to the authors, the approach could potentially be generalized to other disease states and immunological phenotypes. V-gene and J-gene trimming of TCR beta chains was associated with a missense DCLRE1C variant in a later genetic analysis, and the association was replicated in an independent cohort. A further reported finding was that TCR beta sequences accurately predicted the HLA-A and HLA-B alleles for most subjects in the first cohort. HLA typing was unavailable for some donors at each locus, so association tests used only the typed subset. Roughly uniform sequencing depth across donors was assumed in presence/absence analyses, although this assumption may not hold. In a later analysis, the rate of TCR association differed among HLA loci, with DRB1 alleles having the most associated TCRs and HLA-C alleles having the fewest.

The library was produced with the immunoSEQ multiplex PCR assay. The multiplex PCR relied on a mix of 60 forward primers for TCR Vbeta segments and 13 reverse primers for TCR Jbeta segments. The CDR3 region of rearranged TCR beta genes was amplified from genomic DNA by a multiplex PCR assay. The Illumina HiSeq System was used to sequence the amplified TCR beta libraries as 87-base-pair reads. The authors' analysis ran thus. In a later analysis, 80 million or so unique TCR beta chains were counted across the roughly 610 repertoires, and approximately 11 million of these chains were shared by at least two donors. To remove PCR and sequencing errors, raw reads were error-corrected and collapsed into unique sequences using a nearest-neighbor algorithm that merged closely related sequences. Alignment of CDR3 sequences to IMGT reference sequences was used to assign V, D and J gene segments. For a sequence to be retained, a match of at least six nucleotides was required to both a V gene segment and a J gene segment. Rearrangements were called productive when the CDR3 lacked stop codons and stayed in frame with V and J; all others were non-productive. Following IMGT convention, CDR3 was defined as the stretch from the second conserved V-encoded cysteine up to the conserved J-encoded phenylalanine. The earlier analysis of some 600 of the donors excluded sequences that lacked an unambiguous match to a single V gene segment. An earlier analysis of approximately 590 of the donors called V segments functional above 56.7% productive rearrangements and segregating when the between-donor standard deviation exceeded 5%. To diagnose cytomegalovirus status from the catalog of TCR beta chain sequences, a statistical classification framework was built. In a later analysis, V and J genes were assigned by comparing TCR nucleotide sequences against IMGT/GENE-DB human TR gene sequences. A later analysis assigned CDR3 sequences and most-parsimonious VDJ recombination scenarios with the TCRdist pipeline. In a later analysis, every TCR beta chain was defined by the combination of its CDR3 amino acid sequence and its V-gene family, and reads without a unique V-gene family were dropped. In a later analysis, a few hundred highly shared, low-generation-probability nucleotide sequences were removed to address suspected cross-contamination and a sequencing artifact. For each public chain, a later analysis derived a clonal expansion index from normalized ranks of inferred template counts within each repertoire. In a later analysis, generation probabilities were computed using a VDJ recombination model fitted to out-of-frame rearrangements, and the results were checked against IGoR. In a later analysis, hypergeometric tests were used to score TCR-TCR, TCR-HLA and TCR-CMV co-occurrence, with a repertoire-size bias correction applied to TCR pairs. To estimate false discovery rates, a later analysis permuted the HLA or CMV assignments 20 times. In a later analysis, co-occurring TCRs were grouped using DBSCAN, and TCRdist sequence similarity was added for clustering within HLA-allele-positive subsets. Repertoires with fewer than 30,000 or more than 120,000 public chains, plus five repertoires with anomalous nucleotide sharing, were excluded from co-occurrence clustering. Entries here come from immuneACCESS through TCRdb and include only in-frame sequences with V and J called. Some clones fail to appear in such tables; in the studies checked, an unresolved V gene covers under half of the shortfall, and the cause of the remainder is unknown. The V and J calls and clone size are taken from that table; D and trimming were inferred from the DNA. Counted in this sample were around 140,000 clones; 70% to 85% of them appeared once. More than 1.5% of the sample is taken by the ten largest.

The cohort was made up of about 670 healthy bone marrow donors. Cohort members were all nominally healthy when sampled, although unrecorded immune exposures were likely present. The donor was CMV seronegative and was included in the group of a few hundred seronegative cohort members. Each donor provided a peripheral blood sample, and peripheral blood mononuclear cells were used for TCR beta sequencing. Genomic DNA extraction from the blood cell samples was performed with the Qiagen DNeasy Blood Extraction Kit. A few counts support this clone. This clone's antigen is unknown. Base-call qualities are not available, and no considerably larger clone is one nucleotide away. V is shortened by 2 bases, J by 0 bases, and the region joining them spans 11 bases. CDR1 SGHTA and CDR2 FQGNSA are derived from the germline V gene. The CDR3, from cysteine to phenylalanine, totals 15 residues. CDR3 DNA only is kept here, 45 bases in frame from base 1.

The clonotype comes from a woman aged 40 to 55 in good health and CMV-seronegative. The chain was built from TRBV7-2 and TRBJ2-7; TRBD2 could be the D gene, as 6 bases match. The sample comprised PBMCs. The CDR3 has the sequence CASSLSRESSYEQYF. The base sequence is TGTGCCAGCAGCTTAAGCCGGGAGAGCTCCTACGAGCAGTACTTC.